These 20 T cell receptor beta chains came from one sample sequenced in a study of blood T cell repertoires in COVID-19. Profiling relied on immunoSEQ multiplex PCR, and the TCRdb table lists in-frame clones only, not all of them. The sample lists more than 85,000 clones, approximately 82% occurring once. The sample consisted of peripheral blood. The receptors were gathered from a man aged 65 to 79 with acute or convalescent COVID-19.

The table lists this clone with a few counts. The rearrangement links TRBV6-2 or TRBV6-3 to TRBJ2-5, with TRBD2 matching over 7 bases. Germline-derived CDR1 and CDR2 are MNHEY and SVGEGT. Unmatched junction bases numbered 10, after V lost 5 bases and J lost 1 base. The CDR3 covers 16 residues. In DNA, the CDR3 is TGTGCCAGCAGTCCCCCCCGGGCTAGCGGCCAAGAGACCCAGTACTTC. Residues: CASSPPRASGQETQYF.

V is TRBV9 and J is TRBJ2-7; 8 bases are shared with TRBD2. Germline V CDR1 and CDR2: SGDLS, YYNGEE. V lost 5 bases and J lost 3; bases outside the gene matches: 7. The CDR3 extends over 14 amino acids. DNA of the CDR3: TGTGCCAGCAGTACAAGCGGGGGTTACTACGAGCAGTACTTC. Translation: CASSTSGGYYEQYF. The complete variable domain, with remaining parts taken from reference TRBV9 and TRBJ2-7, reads DSGVTQTPKHLITATGQRVTLRCSPRSGDLSVYWYQQSLDQGLQFLIQYYNGEERAKGNILERFSAQQFPDLHSELNLSSLELGDSALYFCASSTSGGYYEQYFGPGTRLTVT.

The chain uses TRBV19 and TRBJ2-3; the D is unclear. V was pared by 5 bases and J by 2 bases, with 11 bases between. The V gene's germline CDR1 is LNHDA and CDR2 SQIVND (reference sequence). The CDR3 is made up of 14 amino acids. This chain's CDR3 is CASSLQPLTDTQYF. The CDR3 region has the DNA TGTGCCAGTAGTCTACAGCCCCTCACAGATACGCAGTATTTT.

The CDR3: CASSETGLTYEQYF. The CDR3 nucleotides read TGTGCCAGCAGTGAGACAGGGTTAACCTACGAGCAGTACTTC. This chain uses TRBV28 with TRBJ2-7, with 7 bases lining up with TRBD1. After removal of 5 bases from V and 2 bases from J, the junction contained 6 bases not matched to a gene. Germline CDR1 reads MDHEN; CDR2 reads SYDVKM. The CDR3 length is 14 residues.

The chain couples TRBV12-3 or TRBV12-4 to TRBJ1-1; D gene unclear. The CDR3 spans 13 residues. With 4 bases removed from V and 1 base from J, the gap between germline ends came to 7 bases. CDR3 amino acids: CASSSIGNTEAFF. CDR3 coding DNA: TGTGCCAGCAGTTCTATCGGGAACACTGAAGCTTTCTTT.

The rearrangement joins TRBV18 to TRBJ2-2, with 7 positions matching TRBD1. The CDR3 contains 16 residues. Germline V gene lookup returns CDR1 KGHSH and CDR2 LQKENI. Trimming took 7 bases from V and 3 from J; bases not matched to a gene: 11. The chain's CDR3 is CASYDRDRSYTGELFF. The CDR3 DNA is TGTGCCAGCTACGACAGGGACCGTTCATACACCGGGGAGCTGTTTTTT. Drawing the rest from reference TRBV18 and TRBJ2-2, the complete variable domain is NAGVMQNPRHLVRRRGQEARLRCSPMKGHSHVYWYRQLPEEGLKFMVYLQKENIIDESGMPKERFSAEFPKEGPSILRIQQVVRGDSAAYFCASYDRDRSYTGELFFGEGSRLTVL.

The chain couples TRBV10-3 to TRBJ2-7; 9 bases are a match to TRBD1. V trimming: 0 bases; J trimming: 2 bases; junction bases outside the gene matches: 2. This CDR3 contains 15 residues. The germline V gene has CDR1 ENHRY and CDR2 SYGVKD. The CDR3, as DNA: TGTGCCATCAGTGAGTCTAGGACAGGGGCCTACGAGCAGTACTTC. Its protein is CAISESRTGAYEQYF.

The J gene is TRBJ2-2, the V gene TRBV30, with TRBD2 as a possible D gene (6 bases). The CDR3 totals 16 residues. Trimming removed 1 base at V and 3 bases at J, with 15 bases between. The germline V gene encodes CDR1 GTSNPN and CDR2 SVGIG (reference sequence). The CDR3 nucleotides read TGTGCCTGGAGTGAGGGGATCAGGAGGGACACCGGGGAGCTGTTTTTT. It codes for CAWSEGIRRDTGELFF. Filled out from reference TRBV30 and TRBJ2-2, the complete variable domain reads SQTIHQWPATLVQPVGSPLSLECTVEGTSNPNLYWYRQAAGRGLQLLFYSVGIGQISSEVPQNLSASRPQDRQFILSSKKLLLSDSGFYLCAWSEGIRRDTGELFFGEGSRLTVL.

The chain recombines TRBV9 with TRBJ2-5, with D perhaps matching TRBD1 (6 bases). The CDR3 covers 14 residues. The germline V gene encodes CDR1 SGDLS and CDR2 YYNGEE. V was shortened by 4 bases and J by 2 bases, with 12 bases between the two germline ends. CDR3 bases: TGTGCCAGCAGCCGGGGACACGCTCAAGAGACCCAGTACTTC. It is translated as CASSRGHAQETQYF.

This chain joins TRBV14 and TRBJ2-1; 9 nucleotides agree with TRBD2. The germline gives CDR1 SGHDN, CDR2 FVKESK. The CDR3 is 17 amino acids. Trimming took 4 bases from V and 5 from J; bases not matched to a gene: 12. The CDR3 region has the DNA TGTGCCAGCAGCCTACCCCTGACAGCGGGGGGCAACAATGAGCAGTTCTTC. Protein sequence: CASSLPLTAGGNNEQFF.

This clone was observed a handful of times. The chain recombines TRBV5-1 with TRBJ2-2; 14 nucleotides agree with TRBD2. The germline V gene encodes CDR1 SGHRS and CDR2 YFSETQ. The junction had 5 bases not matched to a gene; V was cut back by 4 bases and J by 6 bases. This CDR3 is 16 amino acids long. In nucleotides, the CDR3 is TGCGCCAGCAGCCGGGGACTAGCGGGGGTATCCGGGGAGCTGTTTTTT. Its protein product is CASSRGLAGVSGELFF.

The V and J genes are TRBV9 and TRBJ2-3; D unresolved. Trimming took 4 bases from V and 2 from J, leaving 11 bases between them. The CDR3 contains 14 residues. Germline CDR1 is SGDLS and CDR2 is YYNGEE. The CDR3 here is CASSPTIFTDTQYF. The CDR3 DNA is TGTGCCAGCAGCCCAACTATCTTCACAGATACGCAGTATTTT.

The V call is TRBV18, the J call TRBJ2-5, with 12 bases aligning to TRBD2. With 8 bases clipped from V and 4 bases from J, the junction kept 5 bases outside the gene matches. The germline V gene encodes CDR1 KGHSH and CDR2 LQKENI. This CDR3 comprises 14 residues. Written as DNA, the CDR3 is TGTGCCAGCATACCGGGACTAGCGGGAGAGACCCAGTACTTC. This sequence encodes CASIPGLAGETQYF.

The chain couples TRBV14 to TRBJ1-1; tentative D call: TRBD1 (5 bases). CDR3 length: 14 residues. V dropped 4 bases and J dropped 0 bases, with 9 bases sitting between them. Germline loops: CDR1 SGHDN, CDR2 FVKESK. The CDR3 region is CASSPGLLNTEAFF. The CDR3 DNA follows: TGTGCCAGCAGCCCGGGACTGCTGAACACTGAAGCTTTCTTT.

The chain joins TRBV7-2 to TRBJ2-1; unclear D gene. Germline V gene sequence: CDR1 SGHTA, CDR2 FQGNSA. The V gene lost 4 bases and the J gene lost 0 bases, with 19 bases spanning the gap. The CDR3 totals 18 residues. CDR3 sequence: CASSSGNGAMTSYNEQFF. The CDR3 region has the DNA TGTGCCAGCAGCTCTGGTAATGGAGCAATGACCTCCTACAATGAGCAGTTCTTC.

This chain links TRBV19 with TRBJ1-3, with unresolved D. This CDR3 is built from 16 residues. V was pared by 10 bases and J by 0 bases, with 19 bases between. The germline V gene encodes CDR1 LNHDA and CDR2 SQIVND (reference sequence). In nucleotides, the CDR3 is TGTGCCACGAAGGACCCGGGAACAACCTCTGGAAACACCATATATTTT. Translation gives CATKDPGTTSGNTIYF.

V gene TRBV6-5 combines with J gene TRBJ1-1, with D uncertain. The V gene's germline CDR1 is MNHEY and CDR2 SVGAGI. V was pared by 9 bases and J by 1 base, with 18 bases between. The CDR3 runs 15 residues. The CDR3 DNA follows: TGTGCCAGTAAGCGCGGAGGGCAGAAGAACACTGAAGCTTTCTTT. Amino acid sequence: CASKRGGQKNTEAFF.

Here the CDR3 DNA reads TGCGCCAGCAGTTGGGGGACAGGGGGCTTCTACGAGCAGTACTTC. Amino acids: CASSWGTGGFYEQYF. This chain links TRBV5-1 with TRBJ2-7; 12 bases fit TRBD1. Germline trimming cut 5 bases from V and 3 bases from J; bases unmatched to any gene: 6. Germline values: CDR1 SGHRS, CDR2 YFSETQ. This CDR3 region has 15 residues.

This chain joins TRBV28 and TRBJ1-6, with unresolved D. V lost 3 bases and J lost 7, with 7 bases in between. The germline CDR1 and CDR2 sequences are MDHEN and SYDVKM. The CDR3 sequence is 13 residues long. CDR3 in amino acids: CASSLELNSPLHF. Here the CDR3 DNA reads TGTGCCAGCAGTTTGGAGTTGAATTCACCCCTCCACTTT.

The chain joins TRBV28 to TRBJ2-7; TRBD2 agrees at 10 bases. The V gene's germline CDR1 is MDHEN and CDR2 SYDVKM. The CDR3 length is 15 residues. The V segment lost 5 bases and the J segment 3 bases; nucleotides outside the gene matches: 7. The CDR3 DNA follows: TGTGCCAGCAGTATTAGCGGGAGGACGCACTACGAGCAGTACTTC. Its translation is CASSISGRTHYEQYF.